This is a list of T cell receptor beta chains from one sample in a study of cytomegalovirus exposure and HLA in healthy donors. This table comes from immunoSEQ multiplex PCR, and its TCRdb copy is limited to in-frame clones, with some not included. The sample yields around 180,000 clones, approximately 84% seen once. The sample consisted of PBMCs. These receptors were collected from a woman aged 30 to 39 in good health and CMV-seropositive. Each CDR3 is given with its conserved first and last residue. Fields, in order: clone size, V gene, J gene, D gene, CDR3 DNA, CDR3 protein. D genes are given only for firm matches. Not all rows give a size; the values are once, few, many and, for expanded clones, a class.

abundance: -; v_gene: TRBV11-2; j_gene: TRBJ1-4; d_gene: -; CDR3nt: TGTGCCAGCAGCTTAGCCCCCAGACAGCTGCAGAATGAAAAACTGTTTTTT; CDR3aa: CASSLAPRQLQNEKLFF
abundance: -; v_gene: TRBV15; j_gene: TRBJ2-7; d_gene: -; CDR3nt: TGTGCCACCAGCGCTCAAAGAGGGTACGAGCAGTACTTC; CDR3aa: CATSAQRGYEQYF
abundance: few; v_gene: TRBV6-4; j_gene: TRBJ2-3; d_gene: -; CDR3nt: TGTGCCAGCAGTGACTCCCGACTAGATTCTAGCACAGATACGCAGTATTTT; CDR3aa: CASSDSRLDSSTDTQYF
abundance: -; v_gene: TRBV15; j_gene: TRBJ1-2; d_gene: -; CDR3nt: TGTGCCACCAGCAGAGACGGGGGGGCGCTCGGCTACACCTTC; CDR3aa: CATSRDGGALGYTF
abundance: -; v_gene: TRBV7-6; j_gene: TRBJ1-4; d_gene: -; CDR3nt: TGTGCCAGCAGCGAAGGAGACAGAAATGAAAAACTGTTTTTT; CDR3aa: CASSEGDRNEKLFF
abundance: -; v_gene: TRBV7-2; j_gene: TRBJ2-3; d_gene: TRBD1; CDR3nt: TGTGCCAGCAGCCGAAGGACAGGGGGCAATTTCCTTGGGACAGATACGCAGTATTTT; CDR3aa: CASSRRTGGNFLGTDTQYF
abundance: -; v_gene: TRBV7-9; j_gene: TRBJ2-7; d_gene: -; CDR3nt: TGTGCCAGCAGCTTAGGGGCAGGGGCGCTCTACGAGCAGTACTTC; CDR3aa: CASSLGAGALYEQYF
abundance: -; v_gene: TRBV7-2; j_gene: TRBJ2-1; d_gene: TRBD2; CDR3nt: TGTGCCAGCAGCTTTAGCACCACTAGCGGAGGGACCGTGTATGAGCAGTTCTTC; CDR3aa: CASSFSTTSGGTVYEQFF
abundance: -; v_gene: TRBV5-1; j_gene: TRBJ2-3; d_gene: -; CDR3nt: TGCGCCAGCAGCTTGGACAGGGCCAGCACAGATACGCAGTATTTT; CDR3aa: CASSLDRASTDTQYF
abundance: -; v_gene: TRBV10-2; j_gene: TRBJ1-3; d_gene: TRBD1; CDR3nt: TGCGCCAGCAGTGATCGCCGGACAGGGGGTCGTGGAAACACCATATATTTT; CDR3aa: CASSDRRTGGRGNTIYF
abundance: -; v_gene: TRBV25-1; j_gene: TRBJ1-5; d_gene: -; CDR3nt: TGTGCCAGCAGTGAATCAGGGGACCTTATGAGCAATCAGCCCCAGCATTTT; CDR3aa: CASSESGDLMSNQPQHF
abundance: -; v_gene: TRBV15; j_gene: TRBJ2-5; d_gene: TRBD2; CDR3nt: TGTGCCACCAGCAGATACCCGGGACTAGCGGGAGTAGAGACCCAGTACTTC; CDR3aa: CATSRYPGLAGVETQYF
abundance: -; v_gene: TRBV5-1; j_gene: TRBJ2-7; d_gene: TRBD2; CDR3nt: TGCGCCAGCAGCTTGGATACTAGCGGGAGAGACGAGCAGTACTTC; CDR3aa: CASSLDTSGRDEQYF
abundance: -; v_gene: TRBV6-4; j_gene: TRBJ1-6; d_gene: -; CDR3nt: TGTGCCAGCAGTGACTCGATCCGGGGGAGCTCCTATAATTCACCCCTCCACTTT; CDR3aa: CASSDSIRGSSYNSPLHF
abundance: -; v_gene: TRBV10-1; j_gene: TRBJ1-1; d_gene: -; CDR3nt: TGCGCCAGCAGTCTCGGACAGATGAACACTGAAGCTTTCTTT; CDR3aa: CASSLGQMNTEAFF
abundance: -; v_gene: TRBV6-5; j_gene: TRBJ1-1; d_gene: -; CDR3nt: TGTGCCAGCAGTTACCAGGGTAACACTGAAGCTTTCTTT; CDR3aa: CASSYQGNTEAFF
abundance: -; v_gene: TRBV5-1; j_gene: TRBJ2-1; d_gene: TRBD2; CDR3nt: TGCGCCAGCAGCCGGAGCGGGACGTCCTACAATGAGCAGTTCTTC; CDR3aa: CASSRSGTSYNEQFF
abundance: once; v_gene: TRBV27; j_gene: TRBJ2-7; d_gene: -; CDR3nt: TGTGCCAGCAGTAGGGGCTACGAGCAGTACTTC; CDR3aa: CASSRGYEQYF
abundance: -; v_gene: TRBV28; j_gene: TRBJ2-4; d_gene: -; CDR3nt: TGTGCCAGCAGCGTATGGACAAAAAACATTCAGTACTTC; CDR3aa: CASSVWTKNIQYF
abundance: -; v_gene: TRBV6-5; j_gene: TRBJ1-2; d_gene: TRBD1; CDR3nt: TGTGCCAGCAGACAGAGGACAGGGGCTGACTATGGCTACACCTTC; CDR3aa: CASRQRTGADYGYTF
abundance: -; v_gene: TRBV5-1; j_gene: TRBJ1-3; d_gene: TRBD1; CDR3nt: TGCGCCAGCAGCTTGGAGGGGACAGGGTCTGGAAACACCATATATTTT; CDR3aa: CASSLEGTGSGNTIYF
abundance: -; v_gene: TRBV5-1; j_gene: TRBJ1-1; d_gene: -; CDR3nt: TGCGCCAGCAGCGAACGGGAAGCCCTTGAAGCTTTCTTT; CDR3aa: CASSEREALEAFF
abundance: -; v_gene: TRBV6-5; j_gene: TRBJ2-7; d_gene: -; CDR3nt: TGTGCCAGCACCAACTTCTACGAGCAGTACTTC; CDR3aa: CASTNFYEQYF